The 11 T cell receptor beta chains given below trace back to one sample, sequenced in a study of radiation and T cells in renal cell carcinoma (TCRdb year 2020). In the paper's terms, the time point label means: tumor resected at nephrectomy. The sample's treatment or condition label is to be understood as: 15 Gy SBRT to primary tumor, nephrectomy 4 weeks later. The library was obtained by the immunoSEQ multiplex PCR assay. TCRdb stores this immuneACCESS table with in-frame sequences only. Part of the clones is absent; in the studies checked, under half of the shortfall reflects unresolved V genes, and no reason is known for the rest. The sample includes about 13,000 clones, with more than 30% observed a single time. The top ten hold roughly 14% of the sample. The input for sequencing was tumor tissue, taken from a patient whose treatment included radiotherapy and nephrectomy. The receptors were gathered from a man in his sixties with renal cell carcinoma.

This clone has a handful of counts. This chain connects TRBV5-1 to TRBJ1-2; weak D call: TRBD1 (6 bases). Germline lookup yields CDR1 SGHRS and CDR2 YFSETQ. The CDR3 sequence is 15 residues long. V dropped 0 bases and J dropped 3 bases, with 12 bases sitting between them. The DNA of the CDR3 is TGCGCCAGCAGCTTGGTTCCAGGGGAGGACTATGGCTACACCTTC. Residues: CASSLVPGEDYGYTF.

The gene calls are TRBV2 and TRBJ2-7, with D unclear. V lost 5 bases, J lost 2 bases, and 16 bases lay in between. In germline, CDR1 is SNHLY, CDR2 FYNNEI. The CDR3 consists of 15 residues. The CDR3 region has the DNA TGTGCCAGCAGTCCAGATTGGGTCAGGCCCTACGAGCAGTACGTC. Its protein product is CASSPDWVRPYEQYV.

The chain joins TRBV5-1 to TRBJ2-5, with TRBD2 matching 10 bases. Germline trimming cut 0 bases from V and 1 base from J; bases unmatched to any gene: 3. The CDR3 length is 16 residues. The germline V gene has CDR1 SGHRS and CDR2 YFSETQ. CDR3 DNA: TGCGCCAGCAGCTTGGGGCTAGCGGGGGCCCAAGAGACCCAGTACTTC. Translation gives CASSLGLAGAQETQYF.

The rearrangement uses TRBV6-4 and TRBJ1-2; D gene ambiguous. With 8 bases removed from V and 0 bases from J, the gap between germline ends came to 19 bases. Germline values: CDR1 MRHNA, CDR2 SNTAGT. This CDR3 contains 16 residues. The CDR3: CASLSGGEGANYGYTF. CDR3 bases: TGTGCCAGCCTGAGTGGAGGTGAGGGTGCTAACTATGGCTACACCTTC.

The V call is TRBV19, the J call TRBJ1-2; possibly TRBD1 for D (5 bases). The length of the CDR3 is 15 residues. Deletions cut 4 bases from V and 0 bases from J, with 12 bases between. CDR1 LNHDA and CDR2 SQIVND come from the germline V gene (reference sequence). The CDR3 here is CASSTGTRANYGYTF. CDR3 in DNA: TGTGCCAGTAGTACAGGGACGAGAGCTAACTATGGCTACACCTTC. Full variable domain (remainder filled in from reference TRBV19 and TRBJ1-2): DGGITQSPKYLFRKEGQNVTLSCEQNLNHDAMYWYRQDPGQGLRLIYYSQIVNDFQKGDIAEGYSVSREKKESFPLTVTSAQKNPTAFYLCASSTGTRANYGYTFGSGTRLTVV.

The table lists this clone with a few counts. The gene calls are TRBV2 and TRBJ2-7; possibly TRBD2 for D (5 bases). Germline CDR1 SNHLY, CDR2 FYNNEI. The CDR3 totals 14 residues. V was pared by 3 bases and J by 2 bases, with 11 bases between. CDR3 protein: CASSDGKITYEQYF. CDR3 DNA: TGTGCCAGCAGTGACGGGAAAATTACCTACGAGCAGTACTTC.

This chain uses TRBV29-1 with TRBJ2-1; D is perhaps TRBD1 or TRBD2 (5 bases each). The CDR3 has 13 residues. Germline CDR1 and CDR2: SQVTM and ANQGSEA. Trimming cost V 5 bases and J 3 bases, with 11 bases left between them. The CDR3 DNA reads as TGCAGCGTTCTGGGGACCCTCTACAATGAGCAGTTCTTC. Amino acid sequence: CSVLGTLYNEQFF.

The rearrangement joins TRBV4-1 to TRBJ2-3, with 12 nucleotides matching TRBD2. CDR3 length: 16 amino acids. The germline V gene has CDR1 MGHRA and CDR2 YSYEKL. V dropped 4 bases and J dropped 4; count of bases not matched to a gene: 6. CDR3 nucleotide sequence: TGCGCCAGCAGCCTCTTGACTAGCGGGAGCGCAGATACGCAGTATTTT. Its protein product is CASSLLTSGSADTQYF.

J is TRBJ1-1 and V is TRBV11-2; TRBD1 matches 7 bases. This CDR3 has 15 residues. The V gene end was trimmed by 7 bases and the J gene end by 5 bases; junction bases not matched to a gene: 13. CDR1 is SGHAT, CDR2 FQNNGV, per germline. In DNA form, the CDR3 reads TGTGCCAGCACTAATAGGCAGGGGACAGCTACTGAAGCTTTCTTT. Its translation is CASTNRQGTATEAFF. The variable domain in full, completed from reference TRBV11-2 and TRBJ1-1, reads EAGVAQSPRYKIIEKRQSVAFWCNPISGHATLYWYQQILGQGPKLLIQFQNNGVVDDSQLPKDRFSAERLKGVDSTLKIQPAKLEDSAVYLCASTNRQGTATEAFFGQGTRLTVV.

The CDR3 DNA reads TGCAGCGTTGAGATCTTGCTAGCGGGGGCTTCCTACAATGAGCAGTTCTTC. Amino acids: CSVEILLAGASYNEQFF. This sequence joins TRBV29-1 and TRBJ2-1, with 10 bases that match TRBD2. The CDR3 covers 17 residues. After removal of 3 bases from V and 1 base from J, the junction contained 9 bases not matched to a gene. Germline V gene lookup returns CDR1 SQVTM and CDR2 ANQGSEA.

V is TRBV15 and J is TRBJ2-5; 11 positions agree with TRBD2. CDR3 length: 20 amino acids. The junction had 14 bases not matched to a gene; V was cut back by 0 bases and J by 2 bases. Germline V gene data show CDR1 as LNHNV and CDR2 as YYDKDF (reference sequence). CDR3 region: CATSRDSLASRLAGQETQYF. CDR3 DNA: TGTGCCACCAGCAGAGATAGCCTAGCTTCACGACTAGCGGGGCAAGAGACCCAGTACTTC.